This is a list of T cell receptor beta chains from one sample in a study of CD8 T cells in Susac syndrome. TCRdb reprocessed the immunoSEQ multiplex PCR reads with MiXCR, giving one entry per CDR3 protein. The sample includes approximately 110,000 distinct CDR3 sequences, around 94% seen only once; the top ten take over 0.07%. The specimen was CD4+ T cells from PBMCs. The receptor source for this set is a human donor in good health. Each CDR3 is given with its conserved first and last residue. The D gene is left open where the match is weak. Clone size is shown for a subset of rows, as once, few, many or a class of expanded clone.

v_call,j_call,d_call,clone_size,cdr3_nt,cdr3_aa
TRBV12-3/TRBV12-4,TRBJ1-3,.,.,TGTGCCAGCAGTTTTCAGCGAAGCTCTGGAAACACCATATATTTT,CASSFQRSSGNTIYF
TRBV18,TRBJ2-2,.,.,TGTGCCAGCTCACCGATCTCCACCGGGGAGCTGTTTTTT,CASSPISTGELFF
TRBV29-1,TRBJ2-7,.,.,TGCAGCGTTGTAGTGGGTGCCGCCTACGAGCAGTACTTC,CSVVVGAAYEQYF
TRBV20-1,TRBJ2-3,.,.,TGCAGTGCCACCGGGGAGCGGGATACGCAGTATTTT,CSATGERDTQYF
TRBV20-1,TRBJ2-7,.,once,TGCAGTGCTCCCTCCGGGGTGGGGAGGTGGGGGCAGTACTTC,CSAPSGVGRWGQYF
TRBV10-3,TRBJ2-5,TRBD1,.,TGTGCCATCAGTGATGGGACAAGGGGGCACCAAGAGACCCAGTACTTC,CAISDGTRGHQETQYF
TRBV11-2,TRBJ2-7,TRBD2,.,TGTGCCAGCAGCTTAGGTTTACTGGCGGGAGCCTACGAGCAGTACTTC,CASSLGLLAGAYEQYF
TRBV30,TRBJ1-5,.,.,TGTGCCTGGAGTGGAGCAGGGGATCAGCCCCAGCATTTT,CAWSGAGDQPQHF
TRBV2,TRBJ2-5,.,.,TGTGCCACCAGTAAGACCCAGTACTTC,CATSKTQYF
TRBV20-1,TRBJ2-5,.,once,TGCAGTGCTAGAGTGGCCTCCACAGTTGGGGAGACCCAGTACTTC,CSARVASTVGETQYF
TRBV7-9,TRBJ2-1,TRBD1,.,TGTGCCAGCAGCTCAACCTACGGGGGACAGGGTAATTTCAATGAGCAGTTCTTC,CASSSTYGGQGNFNEQFF
TRBV3-1,TRBJ1-2,TRBD1,.,TGTGCCAGCAGCGTTACAGGGGATCATGGCTACACCTTC,CASSVTGDHGYTF
TRBV19,TRBJ2-3,.,.,TGTGCCATATCCCCTGCGGGACCTCCAGATACGCAGTATTTT,CAISPAGPPDTQYF
TRBV6-1,TRBJ2-5,TRBD1,.,TGTGCCAGCAGCCGGGACAGGGGGTCAGAGACCCAGTACTTC,CASSRDRGSETQYF
TRBV5-4,TRBJ2-1,TRBD2,.,TGTGCCAGCACCCGGCAGGTAGCGGGGTACAATGAGCAGTTCTTC,CASTRQVAGYNEQFF
TRBV19,TRBJ1-5,.,.,TGTGCCAGTAGTATAGCGGGAACCCCTGTAGCCCAGCATTTT,CASSIAGTPVAQHF
TRBV9,TRBJ2-1,.,.,TGTGCCAGCAGCGCCGGGACTGTCAATGAGCAGTTCTTC,CASSAGTVNEQFF
TRBV7-9,TRBJ1-2,.,.,TGTGCCAGCAGTGCACCTTCCACAGGGCTGAGTGGCTACACCTTC,CASSAPSTGLSGYTF
TRBV7-8,TRBJ2-2,TRBD2,.,TGTGCCAGCAGCTTGGGCGGGGGGGCAAACACCGGGGAGCTGTTTTTT,CASSLGGGANTGELFF
TRBV24-1,TRBJ2-1,.,.,TGTGCCACCAGTGATTCCGGACGGGCTAAGCAGTTCTTC,CATSDSGRAKQFF
TRBV11-2,TRBJ2-7,TRBD2,.,TGTGCCAGCAGCTCCGGGGGGTTTGGCTACGAGCAGTACTTC,CASSSGGFGYEQYF
TRBV18,TRBJ2-7,.,once,TGTGCCAGCTCACCACCGCGGGCGGAGAATACCTACGAGCAGTACTTC,CASSPPRAENTYEQYF
TRBV7-2,TRBJ1-5,.,.,TGTGCCAGCAGCTCCCCTTTGGGAAGCAATCAGCCCCAGCATTTT,CASSSPLGSNQPQHF
TRBV7-9,TRBJ1-1,.,.,TGTGCCAGCAGCTTCCGGGGGATGAACACTGAAGCTTTCTTT,CASSFRGMNTEAFF
TRBV18,TRBJ2-3,TRBD2,.,TGTGCCAGCTCACCCGGACTAGCGGGAGCCACAGATACGCAGTATTTT,CASSPGLAGATDTQYF
TRBV14,TRBJ2-2,.,.,TGTGCCAGCAGCCGCCTCATAACTACTAGAGGGACCGGGGAGCTGTTTTTT,CASSRLITTRGTGELFF
TRBV2,TRBJ1-2,TRBD1,.,TGTGCCAGCAGTGATCCCGGGACAGGGGGCGCCTACACCTTC,CASSDPGTGGAYTF
TRBV5-1,TRBJ2-7,TRBD2,.,TGCGCCAGCAGCCCTAGCGGGGGACCCCACTACGAGCAGTACTTC,CASSPSGGPHYEQYF
TRBV18,TRBJ2-4,.,.,TGTGCCAGCTCCCGGGGGATGACAGGCGAAGCCAAAAACATTCAGTACTTC,CASSRGMTGEAKNIQYF
TRBV7-2,TRBJ2-7,.,.,TGTGCCAGCAGCTTAGGGGTGTCCGAGCAGTACTTC,CASSLGVSEQYF
TRBV19,TRBJ2-7,TRBD2,.,TGTGCCAGTAGTTCCCCGGGACTAGCGGGAGAAGGATACGAGCAGTACTTC,CASSSPGLAGEGYEQYF
TRBV2,TRBJ1-2,.,.,TGTGCCAGCAGTGAAATCAGGGATGGCTACACCTTC,CASSEIRDGYTF
TRBV7-2,TRBJ2-7,TRBD2,.,TGTGCCAGCAACCAAGCAGGGACTATGGGCTCCTACGAGCAGTACTTC,CASNQAGTMGSYEQYF
TRBV29-1,TRBJ2-3,.,.,TGCAGCGTTGCCAGGCCCGGCCTGGGGGGAGATACGCAGTATTTT,CSVARPGLGGDTQYF
TRBV7-2,TRBJ1-5,.,.,TGTGCCAGCAGCTTAGCCGGTGGGGGGCGAACCAATCAGCCCCAGCATTTT,CASSLAGGGRTNQPQHF
TRBV19,TRBJ2-7,TRBD2,.,TGTGCCAGTAGTAACCTGGGACTAGCAACCGAGCAGTACTTC,CASSNLGLATEQYF
TRBV29-1,TRBJ2-1,.,.,TGCAGCGTTGAGTTATTACAGGGCTCCTACAATGAGCAGTTCTTC,CSVELLQGSYNEQFF
TRBV6-6,TRBJ2-2,.,once,TGTGCCAGCAGAATTAGTACCCCCGGGGAGCTGTTTTTT,CASRISTPGELFF